The source of this T cell receptor beta chain is a study of blood T cell repertoires in COVID-19. Across the study: T cells, B-cell-depleted T cells, or PBMCs supplied cDNA or gDNA.

The CDR3 covers 17 residues. Study processing details: Nucleated cell counts were estimated from reference gene primer amplification. TCRdb's table, derived via immunoSEQ multiplex PCR, lists solely in-frame clones and lacks some. V, J and clone size were drawn from that table, and D and trimming were deduced from the DNA. Among tens of thousands of clones listed, under 90% were seen once. The sequence was obtained from a woman in her seventies with acute or convalescent COVID-19. Sequencing input: peripheral blood. The chain combines TRBV21-1 with TRBJ2-4; the D call in the table, TRBD1, was not verified against the DNA. TRBV21-1 has pseudogene status. The CDR3 region has the DNA TGTGCCAGCAGCCCTGAAGGGGTGATTAGCCCCAAAAACATTCAGTACTTC. Translation: CASSPEGVISPKNIQYF.